This is a list of T cell receptor beta chains from one sample in a study of T-cell memory formation after mild COVID-19. Using its own MiXCR run on the 5' RACE reads, TCRdb lists one record per CDR3 protein. The data show 550,000 to 600,000 distinct CDR3 sequences, with 15% to 20% seen just once and about 7.4% held by the top ten. The sample comprised PBMCs or a T cell subset sorted from them (not recorded which). Receptor source: an adult woman who had mild COVID-19 (a few samples of this study predate the infection). Cell type and time point are not known. Both conserved end residues are part of each CDR3. Fields, in order: J gene, V gene, D gene, clone size, CDR3 DNA, CDR3 protein. The D gene is left open where the match is weak. The size entry is marked missing in some rows and otherwise reads once, few, many or a size class.

>TRBJ2-1|TRBV27|TRBD2|NA
TGTGCCAGCAGTTCCACTAGCGTGGAGCAGTTCTTC
CASSSTSVEQFF
>TRBJ1-2|TRBV6-6|NA|NA
TGTGCCAGCAGTTCATCGACGGCGAGAGTGGCGCCTGGCTACACCTTC
CASSSSTARVAPGYTF
>TRBJ1-1|TRBV7-9|NA|NA
TGTGCCAGCAGCTTAGGACAGTTCCAGGACACTGAAGCTTTCTTT
CASSLGQFQDTEAFF
>TRBJ1-3|TRBV9|NA|few
TGTGCCAGCAGCGCCTTCTCGACATATCCGAGCTCTGGAAACACCATATATTTT
CASSAFSTYPSSGNTIYF
>TRBJ1-6|TRBV2|TRBD1|NA
TGTGCCAGCAGCCTACAGGGGGTTAAACATAATTCACCCCTCCACTTT
CASSLQGVKHNSPLHF
>TRBJ1-2|TRBV7-2|TRBD1|few
TGTGCCAGCAGCCGGGACAGGGGAAGCTATGGCTACACCTTC
CASSRDRGSYGYTF
>TRBJ1-1|TRBV7-2|NA|NA
TGTGCCAGCAGGCGGACCTTGAACACTGAAGCTTTCTTT
CASRRTLNTEAFF
>TRBJ1-1|TRBV7-2|NA|many
TGTGCCAGCAGCTTAGCTGGTACAGGGTGGGAAGCTTTCTTT
CASSLAGTGWEAFF
>TRBJ2-7|TRBV5-6|NA|many
TGTGCCAGCAGCTTGAACGGCGAGCAGTACTTC
CASSLNGEQYF
>TRBJ2-3|TRBV6-6|NA|few
TGTGCCAGCAGTTACGAACCGGGCGATACGCAGTATTTT
CASSYEPGDTQYF
>TRBJ2-2|TRBV12-3/TRBV12-4|NA|NA
TGTGCCAGCAGATTGGGGACACAGAACACCGGGGAGCTGTTTTTT
CASRLGTQNTGELFF
>TRBJ2-7|TRBV5-1|TRBD1|NA
TGCGCCAGCAGCTTGTGGGGACAGAGCTCCTACGAGCAGTACTTC
CASSLWGQSSYEQYF
>TRBJ1-1|TRBV12-3/TRBV12-4|NA|few
TGTGCCAGCAGTTTCGACAGCTTACGCATGAACACTGAAGCTTTCTTT
CASSFDSLRMNTEAFF
>TRBJ2-7|TRBV6-2/TRBV6-3|NA|NA
TGTGCCAGCAGTGCCTTTCGGGGGCGGGATACCTACGAGCAGTACTTC
CASSAFRGRDTYEQYF
>TRBJ2-5|TRBV24-1|NA|few
TGTGCCACCAAGGGATGGTTCCAAGAGACCCAGTACTTC
CATKGWFQETQYF
>TRBJ2-7|TRBV30|NA|NA
TGTGCCTGGAGGCCCACAGGGATCTACGAGCAGTACTTC
CAWRPTGIYEQYF
>TRBJ1-3|TRBV12-3/TRBV12-4|NA|few
TGTGCCAGCAGTTTTGAAATTGTTAACTCTGGAAACACCATATATTTT
CASSFEIVNSGNTIYF
>TRBJ2-4|TRBV27|NA|few
TGTGCCAGCAGTTTCGATCAGGGTGGTAACATTCAGTACTTC
CASSFDQGGNIQYF
>TRBJ2-3|TRBV5-1|NA|few
TGCGCCAGCAGGGAAGACGGATCTAGCACAGATACGCAGTATTTT
CASREDGSSTDTQYF
>TRBJ1-1|TRBV29-1|NA|NA
TGCAGCGTTGAGAGGCAGAAGAACACTGAAGCTTTCTTT
CSVERQKNTEAFF
>TRBJ1-2|TRBV7-9|NA|NA
TGTGCCAGCAGCCACTTAACAGGGAATGGCTACACCTTC
CASSHLTGNGYTF
>TRBJ1-5|TRBV7-9|NA|NA
TGTGCCAGCAGCTTAGGCGGCCCCGGGGGAGGGCCCCAGCATTTT
CASSLGGPGGGPQHF
>TRBJ1-5|TRBV5-5|NA|NA
TGTGCCAGCAGCTTGAGCGATCAGCCCCAGCATTTT
CASSLSDQPQHF
>TRBJ2-3|TRBV5-6|TRBD2|NA
TGTGCCAGCAGCTTGGCGGCAGCGGGAATCACAGATACGCAGTATTTT
CASSLAAAGITDTQYF
>TRBJ1-1|TRBV12-3/TRBV12-4|NA|few
TGTGCCAGCAGTACCTCCGGACTGAACACTGAAGCTTTCTTT
CASSTSGLNTEAFF
>TRBJ1-5|TRBV18|NA|few
TGTGCCAGCTCACCACCGTCCGGGCAGCCCCAGCATTTT
CASSPPSGQPQHF
>TRBJ2-2|TRBV4-1|NA|few
TGCGCCAGCAGCCAAGATCCGGGTCTTACGAACACCGGGGAGCTGTTTTTT
CASSQDPGLTNTGELFF
>TRBJ1-1|TRBV5-6|NA|few
TGTGCCAGCAGCTTCCCTGGGGGCTCCAACACTGAAGCTTTCTTT
CASSFPGGSNTEAFF
>TRBJ1-1|TRBV5-1|TRBD1|NA
TGCGCCAGCAGCTTGGCAGCAGGGGGCTTCACTGAAGCTTTCTTT
CASSLAAGGFTEAFF
>TRBJ1-2|TRBV24-1|TRBD1|NA
TGTGCCACCAGTGTTACAGGGGGCTATGGCTACACCTTC
CATSVTGGYGYTF
>TRBJ2-3|TRBV24-1|NA|NA
TGTGCCACCAGTGATTTCGGAGCAGGGGGCACAGATACGCAGTATTTT
CATSDFGAGGTDTQYF
>TRBJ2-7|TRBV5-1|NA|NA
TGCGCCAGCAGCTCCCTGTCCTTCGAGCAGTACTTC
CASSSLSFEQYF
>TRBJ2-7|TRBV7-2|TRBD2|NA
TGTGCCAGCAGCTTAGTAGCGGGAGTAGGATACGAGCAGTACTTC
CASSLVAGVGYEQYF
>TRBJ1-4|TRBV28|TRBD1|few
TGTGCCAGCAACTGGCCGACAGGGCCTCCCCCTAATGAAAAACTGTTTTTT
CASNWPTGPPPNEKLFF
>TRBJ2-7|TRBV29-1|TRBD1|few
TGCAGCGTTGAAGCCCCCAGGGGGTTGTTCCACTACGAGCAGTACTTC
CSVEAPRGLFHYEQYF
>TRBJ2-1|TRBV6-5|NA|NA
TGTGCCAGCAGCGATACTCCGGGGGCCCCCCACAATGAGCAGTTCTTC
CASSDTPGAPHNEQFF
>TRBJ2-5|TRBV4-2|TRBD2|NA
TGTGCCAGCAGAGATGGGAGGGCCGGCGGGAAAGAGACCCAGTACTTC
CASRDGRAGGKETQYF
>TRBJ2-7|TRBV18|TRBD1|many
TGTGCCAGCCGAGAGGACAGGGGACGCTACGAGCAGTACTTC
CASREDRGRYEQYF
>TRBJ1-2|TRBV5-1|NA|many
TGCGCCAGCAGCTTGAGGGGTGGCTACACCTTC
CASSLRGGYTF
>TRBJ2-7|TRBV5-1|NA|NA
TGCGCCAGCAGCCCCTCTACGGGCCCCGACGAGCAGTACTTC
CASSPSTGPDEQYF
>TRBJ2-7|TRBV27|NA|NA
TGTGCCAGCAGTCCCTTCGTGGGCGGCGACTACGAGCAGTACTTC
CASSPFVGGDYEQYF
>TRBJ2-7|TRBV12-3/TRBV12-4|TRBD2|few
TGTGCCAGCAGCCCTCTAGCGGTCCTCTCCTACGAGCAGTACTTC
CASSPLAVLSYEQYF
>TRBJ2-7|TRBV27|TRBD1|many
TGTGCCAGCTCGGGACAGGGTAACTACGAGCAGTACTTC
CASSGQGNYEQYF
>TRBJ2-7|TRBV14|TRBD2|NA
TGTGCCAGCAGCCTAAGAGAGGCTAGCGGGTACTACGAGCAGTACTTC
CASSLREASGYYEQYF
>TRBJ2-6|TRBV12-5|NA|NA
TGTGCTAGTGGTCCGAGTGGGGCCAACGTCCTGACTTTC
CASGPSGANVLTF
>TRBJ2-5|TRBV20-1|NA|many
TGCAGTGCTCGACTGGACCGGGGCCAGTACTTC
CSARLDRGQYF
>TRBJ1-1|TRBV10-3|TRBD1|few
TGTGCCATCAGTGACAAACAGGGGGTGTCCACTGAAGCTTTCTTT
CAISDKQGVSTEAFF
>TRBJ2-7|TRBV12-3/TRBV12-4|TRBD2|NA
TGTGCCAGCAGTTCTAGGGGGGCGGTAGCGGGAAACGAGCAGTACTTC
CASSSRGAVAGNEQYF
>TRBJ2-7|TRBV12-3/TRBV12-4|NA|NA
TGTGCCAGCAGCCAGTCAGGACGAGCCTACGAGCAGTACTTC
CASSQSGRAYEQYF
>TRBJ2-5|TRBV6-1|TRBD2|NA
TGTGCCAGCAGTGACCCCGGGACTAGCGGGAGTGCGGTCCAAGAGACCCAGTACTTC
CASSDPGTSGSAVQETQYF
>TRBJ2-1|TRBV5-1|TRBD2|few
TGCGCCAGCAGCTTGTTTGAAGCGGGGCTTGAGCAGTTCTTC
CASSLFEAGLEQFF
>TRBJ1-1|TRBV7-2|NA|NA
TGTGCCAGCAGCCCCTCCCCAACTGTACCCAGGGCGCCTGAAGCTTTCTTT
CASSPSPTVPRAPEAFF
>TRBJ1-1|TRBV2|NA|few
TGTGCCAGCAGGGTCTGGGAAGGGGAGGGCACTGAAGCTTTCTTT
CASRVWEGEGTEAFF
>TRBJ1-1|TRBV11-1|NA|NA
TGTGCCAGCAGCCCCTTCGGGAGGACGGCCTATGAAGCTTTCTTT
CASSPFGRTAYEAFF